Below, 8 T cell receptor beta chains from the same sample are listed, as sequenced in a study of T-cell memory formation after mild COVID-19. TCRdb ran MiXCR on the 5' RACE reads and lists one entry per CDR3 protein. Seen here are about 360,000 distinct CDR3 sequences, around 15% observed once, and the top ten hold about 20%. Sequencing input: PBMCs or a T cell subset sorted from them (not recorded which). Receptor source: a man in his late teens or twenties who had mild COVID-19 (a few samples of this study predate the infection). Cell type and time point are not known.

This clonotype was observed a handful of times. The rearrangement uses TRBV5-6 and TRBJ1-1; D possibly corresponds to TRBD1 (6 bases). CDR1 SGHDT and CDR2 YYEEEE come from the germline V gene. The CDR3 runs 16 residues. V shed 2 bases and J shed 4 bases, with 18 bases lying between them. CDR3 in amino acids: CASSFYRVGAGTEAFF. The CDR3 region has the DNA TGTGCCAGCAGCTTTTACAGGGTGGGTGCGGGCACTGAAGCTTTCTTT.

This rearrangement joins TRBV9 to TRBJ2-6; D remains ambiguous. V gave up 0 bases and J gave up 4 bases, with 14 bases separating them. Germline values: CDR1 SGDLS, CDR2 YYNGEE. This CDR3 contains 17 residues. The CDR3 region has the DNA TGTGCCAGCAGCGTAGCCGGATTGCCCTCCGGGGCCAACGTCCTGACTTTC. Translation gives CASSVAGLPSGANVLTF.

This clonotype was detected only a few times. The chain combines TRBV5-1 with TRBJ1-1, with TRBD1 identical over 10 bases. Germline V gene data show CDR1 as SGHRS and CDR2 as YFSETQ. Trimming took 4 bases from V and 0 from J; bases not matched to a gene: 12. The CDR3 is 18 residues long. The CDR3 coding sequence is TGCGCCAGCAGCAGAAACCCGGGACAGGGGCCGCTGAACACTGAAGCTTTCTTT. Encoded protein: CASSRNPGQGPLNTEAFF.

This clonotype appeared a few times. V and J are TRBV5-1 and TRBJ1-5; 8 positions agree with TRBD1. The junction had 16 bases not matched to a gene; V was cut back by 4 bases and J by 4 bases. This CDR3 is 18 amino acids long. Germline-derived CDR1 and CDR2 are SGHRS and YFSETQ. The chain's CDR3 is CASSAGQENRFYNQPQHF. CDR3 nucleotides: TGCGCCAGCAGCGCGGGACAGGAGAACCGCTTCTATAATCAGCCCCAGCATTTT.

This clonotype was counted only a few times. The rearrangement uses TRBV5-1 and TRBJ2-1, with 8 bases that match TRBD2. CDR1 and CDR2 (germline): SGHRS, YFSETQ. With 8 bases clipped from V and 5 bases from J, the junction kept 12 bases outside the gene matches. The CDR3 extends over 15 amino acids. The CDR3 nucleotides read TGCGCCAGTCGAGCGGGGGCCGCGGCACACAATGAGCAGTTCTTC. It translates to CASRAGAAAHNEQFF.

The chain recombines TRBV27 with TRBJ2-1; D remains unclear. The germline CDR1 and CDR2 sequences are MNHEY and SMNVEV (reference sequence). This CDR3 comprises 12 residues. Deletions cut 0 bases from V and 10 bases from J, with 7 bases between. CDR3 sequence: CASSLSGREQFF. The CDR3 DNA reads TGTGCCAGCAGTTTATCCGGAAGAGAGCAGTTCTTC.

The chain carries TRBV5-1 and TRBJ1-2; D possibly corresponds to TRBD1 (5 bases). The CDR3 is 13 residues long. Deletions cut 5 bases from V and 6 bases from J, with 14 bases between. Germline CDR1 is SGHRS and CDR2 is YFSETQ. The DNA of the CDR3 is TGCGCCAGCAGTGGGGAACAGGAAGATGGCTACACCTTC. This gives the protein CASSGEQEDGYTF.

The chain recombines TRBV20-1 with TRBJ1-2, with TRBD1 as a possible D gene (6 bases). CDR3 length: 14 amino acids. Germline V gives CDR1 DFQATT, CDR2 SNEGSKA (reference sequence). The V and J ends lost 0 bases and 6 bases respectively, with 14 bases between them. CDR3 sequence (DNA): TGCAGTGCTAGAGATCAGAGGACAGAGGATGGCTACACCTTC. It yields the protein CSARDQRTEDGYTF.